The clone carrying this T cell receptor beta chain has a handful of counts. This sample is part of a study of control samples from healthy donors and cancer patients. Method: immunoSEQ multiplex PCR; TCRdb's copy keeps in-frame clones and lacks some. The sample consists of 63,000 or so clones, roughly 87% of them appearing once. Sequencing input: PBMCs. The origin of this receptor is a man aged 55 to 70 with colorectal cancer.

The CDR3 DNA is TGTGCCAGCAGCCAAGCATCGAGGACCCAGTACTTC. This gives the protein CASSQASRTQYF. The V gene is TRBV3-1 (or the pseudogene TRBV3-2), the J gene TRBJ2-5; D not certain. Trimming stripped 1 base from V and 7 bases from J, with 7 bases between. Germline V CDR1 and CDR2: LGHDT, YNNKEL (reference sequence). The CDR3 is made up of 12 amino acids.